These 24 T cell receptor beta chains came from one sample sequenced in a study of T-cell memory formation after mild COVID-19. TCRdb re-analysed the 5' RACE reads in MiXCR, keeping a single row per CDR3 protein. The sample lists around 250,000 distinct CDR3 sequences, around 15% occurring once. The material sequenced was PBMCs or a T cell subset sorted from them (not recorded which). These receptors were collected from a man in his late teens or twenties who had mild COVID-19 (a few samples of this study predate the infection). Cell type and time point are not known.

In its sample, this clonotype was seen a few times. This sequence joins TRBV18 and TRBJ2-1; TRBD1 matches 8 bases. This CDR3 spans 16 amino acids. V dropped 2 bases and J dropped 9; count of bases not matched to a gene: 12. CDR1 KGHSH and CDR2 LQKENI come from the germline V gene. The CDR3 here is CASSPFDRGLMSEQFF. The CDR3 DNA follows: TGTGCCAGCTCACCATTCGACAGGGGCCTCATGAGTGAGCAGTTCTTC.

The rearrangement uses TRBV7-2 and TRBJ1-5; 7 bases match TRBD1. V shed 3 bases, J shed 0 bases, and the junction held 2 bases outside the gene matches. The CDR3 loop spans 15 amino acids. The germline V gene has CDR1 SGHTA and CDR2 FQGNSA. CDR3 sequence reads: CASSLDRYSNQPQHF. The CDR3 DNA reads TGTGCCAGCAGCTTGGACAGGTATAGCAATCAGCCCCAGCATTTT.

This clonotype was counted only a few times. The V gene is TRBV4-1, the J gene TRBJ2-3; 14 bases line up with TRBD2. Germline CDR1 MGHRA, CDR2 YSYEKL. This CDR3 is 19 amino acids long. Unmatched junction bases numbered 8, after V lost 2 bases and J lost 1 base. CDR3 bases: TGCGCCAGCAGCCAAAATCCTGGACTAGCGGGGGGACGCACAGATACGCAGTATTTT. Protein product: CASSQNPGLAGGRTDTQYF.

Only a few counts were recorded for this clonotype. This rearrangement joins TRBV18 to TRBJ1-1, with 9 bases that match TRBD1. After removal of 6 bases from V and 0 bases from J, the junction contained 8 bases not matched to a gene. The CDR3 runs to 16 residues. Per the germline V gene, CDR1 is KGHSH and CDR2 is LQKENI. The CDR3: CASSEWTGAMNTEAFF. As DNA, the CDR3 is TGTGCCAGCTCCGAGTGGACAGGGGCGATGAACACTGAAGCTTTCTTT.

In its sample, this clonotype was seen a few times. This rearrangement joins TRBV20-1 to TRBJ1-1; D might be TRBD1 (5 bases). CDR3 length equals 9 residues. Germline CDR1 DFQATT, CDR2 SNEGSKA (reference sequence). The CDR3 protein is CGASSEAFF. CDR3 sequence (DNA): TGCGGGGCCTCGAGTGAAGCTTTCTTT.

This chain joins TRBV28 and TRBJ2-3, with D perhaps TRBD1 or TRBD2 (5 bases each). Trimming took off 3 bases at V and 5 bases at J, with 9 bases between the two ends. The CDR3 is made up of 13 amino acids. The germline gives CDR1 MDHEN, CDR2 SYDVKM. The CDR3 DNA sequence: TGTGCCAGCAGTTTCCCAGGGAGAGATACGCAGTATTTT. Translation gives CASSFPGRDTQYF.

The CDR3, as DNA: TGCGCCAGCAGCCAAGACGGTGGACAGAACTATGGCTACACCTTC. Protein: CASSQDGGQNYGYTF. J is TRBJ1-2 and V is TRBV4-1; possibly TRBD1 for D (6 bases). The CDR3 covers 15 residues. Trimming pared 0 bases from V and 2 bases from J, leaving 10 bases between. Germline values: CDR1 MGHRA, CDR2 YSYEKL.

J is TRBJ2-7 and V is TRBV20-1; 7 bases align to TRBD1. The CDR3 is made up of 12 amino acids. V lost 3 bases and J lost 5; bases outside the gene matches: 4. Germline loops: CDR1 DFQATT, CDR2 SNEGSKA (reference sequence). The CDR3 sequence: CSASSQGDEQYF. In nucleotides, the CDR3 is TGCAGTGCTAGTTCCCAGGGGGACGAGCAGTACTTC.

This sequence joins TRBV12-3 or TRBV12-4 and TRBJ1-2; 7 nucleotides agree with TRBD1. CDR3 size: 14 residues. The junction had 11 bases not matched to a gene; V was cut back by 7 bases and J by 6 bases. In DNA form, the CDR3 reads TGTGCCAGCACCCAGAGAGGGGGCGTGGATGGCTACACCTTC. It is translated as CASTQRGGVDGYTF.

This clonotype occurred a few times. The chain links TRBV27 to TRBJ1-5; the match to TRBD1 covers 7 bases. The ends lost 6 bases at V and 1 base at J; junction bases unmatched: 9. The CDR3 extends over 16 amino acids. Per germline, CDR1 MNHEY and CDR2 SMNVEV (reference sequence). The CDR3 is CASSKVGGPSNQPQHF. In nucleotides, the CDR3 is TGTGCCAGCAGCAAAGTAGGGGGCCCCAGCAATCAGCCCCAGCATTTT.

The chain links TRBV20-1 to TRBJ2-4; D is unresolved. CDR1 is DFQATT and CDR2 is SNEGSKA in the germline V gene (reference sequence). The CDR3 is 13 amino acids. With 0 bases removed from V and 12 bases from J, the gap between germline ends came to 15 bases. The CDR3 is CSARDPPQPPQYF. CDR3 nucleotide sequence: TGCAGTGCTAGAGATCCCCCCCAACCCCCTCAGTACTTC.

The gene calls are TRBV25-1 and TRBJ2-5; 7 nucleotides agree with TRBD1. V was clipped by 3 bases and J by 5 bases; unmatched bases: 6. The germline CDR1 and CDR2 sequences are MGHDK and SYGVNS. The CDR3 is 14 residues long. The CDR3 spells CASSDTGDLETQYF. The DNA for the CDR3 is TGTGCCAGCAGTGATACAGGGGATTTGGAGACCCAGTACTTC.

This clonotype appeared many times. This sequence joins TRBV4-2 and TRBJ2-7; D not resolved. Trimming left V 6 bases short and J 2 bases short, with 8 bases between. Germline assignment: CDR1 LGHNA and CDR2 YNFKEQ. The length of the CDR3 is 12 residues. In nucleotides, the CDR3 is TGTGCCAGCAGTTACGAAACCTACGAGCAGTACTTC. Translation: CASSYETYEQYF.

This clonotype was found many times. This chain links TRBV7-2 with TRBJ2-1; 9 bases match TRBD2. The ends lost 5 bases at V and 9 bases at J; junction bases unmatched: 14. This CDR3 spans 16 amino acids. Germline assignment: CDR1 SGHTA and CDR2 FQGNSA. Here the CDR3 reads CASSPPGGAGGPEQFF. CDR3 DNA sequence: TGTGCCAGCAGCCCACCTGGTGGGGCGGGGGGGCCTGAGCAGTTCTTC.

The chain carries TRBV20-1 and TRBJ1-3; D is ambiguous. From germline, CDR1 is DFQATT and CDR2 SNEGSKA (reference sequence). The CDR3 totals 12 residues. The V end was cut by 0 bases, the J end by 6 bases, with 6 bases between. Here the CDR3 reads CSAREGQNTIYF. The CDR3 DNA is TGCAGTGCTAGAGAGGGCCAAAACACCATATATTTT.

This clonotype was found a few times. The chain uses TRBV20-1 and TRBJ1-5; 9 bases line up with TRBD1. The CDR3 length is 17 residues. Looked up from germline, CDR1 is DFQATT and CDR2 is SNEGSKA (reference sequence). The junction had 9 bases not matched to a gene; V was cut back by 3 bases and J by 0 bases. CDR3 coding DNA: TGCAGTGCTAGTTTTCGGGACAGGGCCTATAGCAATCAGCCCCAGCATTTT. It is translated as CSASFRDRAYSNQPQHF.

Ten or more counts support this clonotype. This rearrangement joins TRBV5-1 to TRBJ2-3, with no clear D. V lost 0 bases and J lost 4, with 9 bases in between. The CDR3 covers 14 residues. Looked up from germline, CDR1 is SGHRS and CDR2 is YFSETQ. The CDR3 spells CASSLANNPDTQYF. CDR3 DNA: TGCGCCAGCAGCTTGGCAAACAACCCAGATACGCAGTATTTT.

This clonotype has only a few counts. V and J are TRBV19 and TRBJ2-3; TRBD2 is a possible D gene (5 bases). The CDR3 is made up of 14 amino acids. Trimming removed 5 bases from V and 6 bases from J, with 15 bases in between. The germline V gene encodes CDR1 LNHDA and CDR2 SQIVND (reference sequence). The CDR3, as DNA: TGTGCCAGTAGTCCGACCGCACTAGTTGATACGCAGTATTTT. It specifies CASSPTALVDTQYF.

The gene calls are TRBV12-3 or TRBV12-4 and TRBJ2-3, with TRBD2 identical over 13 bases. V was clipped by 7 bases and J by 6 bases; unmatched bases: 7. CDR3 length: 15 amino acids. The CDR3 sequence: CASTKAGLAGDTQYF. The CDR3 DNA reads as TGTGCCAGCACCAAAGCGGGACTAGCGGGGGATACGCAGTATTTT.

This clonotype came up once. The rearrangement uses TRBV20-1 and TRBJ1-1; no firm D call. The V gene's germline CDR1 is DFQATT and CDR2 SNEGSKA (reference sequence). CDR3 length: 14 amino acids. The germline V and J ends were trimmed by 0 bases and 9 bases, with 17 bases remaining between them. CDR3 DNA: TGCAGTGCTAGAGATACCATGCCGTCAAGCCAAGCTTTCTTT. It encodes CSARDTMPSSQAFF.

The gene calls are TRBV4-1 and TRBJ2-7; 7 bases fit TRBD2. With V trimmed by 3 bases and J by 2 bases, 4 bases remained unmatched. The CDR3 runs to 14 residues. CDR1 and CDR2 from the germline V gene are MGHRA and YSYEKL. In nucleotides, the CDR3 is TGCGCCAGCAGCCAGGTGACTAGCACCTACGAGCAGTACTTC. Amino acids: CASSQVTSTYEQYF.

This clonotype was observed at least ten times. The rearrangement links TRBV3-1 to TRBJ1-1; TRBD1 might be the D (5 bases). The CDR3 consists of 14 residues. Trimming cost V 1 base and J 1 base, with 7 bases left between them. Germline-derived CDR1 and CDR2 are LGHDT and YNNKEL (reference sequence). CDR3 sequence: CASSQGQPNTEAFF. CDR3 DNA sequence: TGTGCCAGCAGCCAAGGACAGCCGAACACTGAAGCTTTCTTT.

This clonotype showed up just a few times. V usage is TRBV7-2 and J usage is TRBJ2-5, with 11 positions matching TRBD2. CDR3 length: 15 residues. V lost 5 bases, J lost 2 bases, and 4 bases stayed unmatched. The V gene's germline CDR1 is SGHTA and CDR2 FQGNSA. The chain's CDR3 is CASSTSGGHQETQYF. The CDR3 region has the DNA TGTGCCAGCAGCACTAGCGGGGGACATCAAGAGACCCAGTACTTC. The complete variable domain, with remaining parts taken from reference TRBV7-2 and TRBJ2-5, reads GAGVSQSPSNKVTEKGKDVELRCDPISGHTALYWYRQSLGQGLEFLIYFQGNSAPDKSGLPSDRFSAERTGGSVSTLTIQRTQQEDSAVYLCASSTSGGHQETQYFGPGTRLLVL.

J is TRBJ2-7 and V is TRBV11-2; the D gene is possibly TRBD2 (7 bases). V gave up 5 bases and J gave up 6 bases, with 17 bases separating them. Germline CDR1 is SGHAT and CDR2 is FQNNGV. CDR3 length: 14 amino acids. The CDR3 region has the DNA TGTGCCAGCAGCGGCGGGGGCCCGGTAGGCGAGCAGTACTTC. Its protein is CASSGGGPVGEQYF. Variable domain in full (rest from reference TRBV11-2 and TRBJ2-7): EAGVAQSPRYKIIEKRQSVAFWCNPISGHATLYWYQQILGQGPKLLIQFQNNGVVDDSQLPKDRFSAERLKGVDSTLKIQPAKLEDSAVYLCASSGGGPVGEQYFGPGTRLTVT.